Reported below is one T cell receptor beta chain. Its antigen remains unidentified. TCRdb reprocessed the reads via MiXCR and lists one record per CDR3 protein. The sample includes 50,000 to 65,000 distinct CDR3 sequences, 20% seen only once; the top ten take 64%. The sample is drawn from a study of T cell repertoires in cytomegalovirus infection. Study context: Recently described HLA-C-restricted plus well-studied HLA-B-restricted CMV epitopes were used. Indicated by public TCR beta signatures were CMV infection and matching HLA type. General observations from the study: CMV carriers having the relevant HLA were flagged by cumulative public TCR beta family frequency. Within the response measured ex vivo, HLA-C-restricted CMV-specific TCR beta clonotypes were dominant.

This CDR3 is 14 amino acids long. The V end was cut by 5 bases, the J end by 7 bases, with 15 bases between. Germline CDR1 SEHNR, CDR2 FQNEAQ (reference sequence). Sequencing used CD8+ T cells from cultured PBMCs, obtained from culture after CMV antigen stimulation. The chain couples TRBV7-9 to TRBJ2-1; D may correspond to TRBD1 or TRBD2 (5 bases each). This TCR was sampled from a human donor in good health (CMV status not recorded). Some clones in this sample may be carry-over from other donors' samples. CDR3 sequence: CASSPGTGWNEQFF. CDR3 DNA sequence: TGTGCCAGCAGCCCGGGAACAGGTTGGAATGAGCAGTTCTTC.